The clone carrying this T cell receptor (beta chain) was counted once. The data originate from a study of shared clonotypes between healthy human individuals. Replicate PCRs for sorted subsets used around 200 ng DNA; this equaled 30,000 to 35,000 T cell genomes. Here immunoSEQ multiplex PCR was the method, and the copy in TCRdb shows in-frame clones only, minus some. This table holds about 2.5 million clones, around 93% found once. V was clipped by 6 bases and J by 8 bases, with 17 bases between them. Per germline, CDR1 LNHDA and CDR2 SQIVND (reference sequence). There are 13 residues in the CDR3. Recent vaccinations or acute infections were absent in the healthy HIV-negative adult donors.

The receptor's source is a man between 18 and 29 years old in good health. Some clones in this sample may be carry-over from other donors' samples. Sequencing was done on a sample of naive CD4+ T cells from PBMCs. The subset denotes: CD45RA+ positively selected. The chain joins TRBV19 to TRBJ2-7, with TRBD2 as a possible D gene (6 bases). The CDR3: CASSGGPARQQYF. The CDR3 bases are TGTGCCAGTAGCGGGGGACCCGCGCGGCAGCAGTACTTC.